This T cell receptor (beta chain) was sequenced during a study of early T cells in non-severe SARS-CoV-2 infection. In the library, individual cDNA molecules carried attached unique molecular identifiers. TCRdb redid the calling of the 5' RACE reads with MiXCR, one entry per CDR3 protein. The table records fewer than 100,000 distinct CDR3 sequences, around 13% of them present only once. Germline V gives CDR1 LNHNV, CDR2 YYDKDF (reference sequence). Trimming left V 3 bases short and J 7 bases short, with 15 bases between. The CDR3 runs 15 residues. Material for sequencing was whole blood. This TCR was sampled from an adult who was a healthcare worker with PCR-confirmed SARS-CoV-2 infection or an uninfected control (not recorded which). V gene TRBV15 combines with J gene TRBJ1-4; D possibly corresponds to TRBD1 (6 bases). The CDR3 sequence is CATSRTSGEREKLFF. The CDR3 nucleotides read TGTGCCACCAGCAGGACCTCAGGGGAGCGTGAAAAACTGTTTTTT.